Following are 13 T cell receptor beta chains from one sample sequenced in a study of cytomegalovirus exposure and HLA in healthy donors. The protocol was immunoSEQ multiplex PCR, while the TCRdb copy is restricted to in-frame clones and leaves out a portion. The table lists over 110,000 clones, 84% of them singletons. The sequenced sample was PBMCs. These receptors came from a woman in her thirties in good health and CMV-seronegative.

This sequence joins TRBV19 and TRBJ1-3, with D hard to call. Trimming left V 9 bases short and J 0 bases short, with 15 bases between. The CDR3 length is 15 residues. CDR1 is LNHDA and CDR2 is SQIVND in the germline V gene (reference sequence). The DNA of the CDR3 is TGTGCCAGCAGCGGGCTGGGAAGCTCTGGAAACACCATATATTTT. It encodes CASSGLGSSGNTIYF.

The V and J genes are TRBV5-1 and TRBJ2-3, with 7 bases lining up with TRBD1. V lost 3 bases and J lost 8; bases outside the gene matches: 6. The CDR3 covers 13 residues. Per germline, CDR1 SGHRS and CDR2 YFSETQ. The CDR3 loop reads CASSSSTGFTQYF. DNA for the CDR3: TGCGCCAGCAGCTCCTCGACAGGGTTTACGCAGTATTTT.

The V gene is TRBV6-1, the J gene TRBJ2-7; D possibly corresponds to TRBD1 (5 bases). The V end was cut by 4 bases, the J end by 2 bases, with 21 bases between. CDR1 MNHNS and CDR2 SASEGT come from the germline V gene. The CDR3 length is 17 residues. The CDR3 loop reads CASSGKGSLGRTYEQYF. The CDR3 DNA reads TGTGCCAGCAGTGGAAAGGGGTCCCTGGGTCGGACCTACGAGCAGTACTTC.

The V call is TRBV5-1, the J call TRBJ2-1; TRBD1 matches 9 bases. CDR3 size: 15 residues. Looked up from germline, CDR1 is SGHRS and CDR2 is YFSETQ. Trimming at V came to 5 bases and at J to 4 bases, leaving 7 bases not matched to a gene. This CDR3 is CASSGRDRAYNEQFF. CDR3 nucleotide sequence: TGCGCCAGCAGTGGCCGGGACAGGGCTTACAATGAGCAGTTCTTC.

To note about this clone: The junction does not match germline at one end; this may be a read error. This chain uses TRBV6-4 with TRBJ2-3; 14 positions match TRBD2. Germline CDR1 reads MRHNA; CDR2 reads SNTAGT. The CDR3 extends over 15 amino acids. The CDR3: CASSGLAGGTDTQYF. The CDR3 DNA reads as TGTGCCAGCAGCGGACTAGCGGGGGGCACTGATACGCAGTATTTT.

The rearrangement joins TRBV6-5 to TRBJ1-2; D is unresolved. Germline CDR1 is MNHEY and CDR2 is SVGAGI. The CDR3 runs to 13 residues. Deletions cut 4 bases from V and 5 bases from J, with 11 bases between. Here the CDR3 reads CASSSRYPYGYTF. The CDR3 DNA follows: TGTGCCAGCAGTTCCCGGTACCCTTATGGCTACACCTTC.

This clone has a single count. V gene TRBV4-3 combines with J gene TRBJ2-2; 7 bases match TRBD1. This CDR3 is 15 amino acids long. The germline V gene encodes CDR1 LGHNA and CDR2 YSLEER. The V and J ends lost 4 bases and 3 bases, in that order; junction bases with no gene match: 5. The CDR3 here is CASSRGQAYTGELFF. The CDR3 region has the DNA TGCGCCAGCAGCCGAGGACAGGCTTACACCGGGGAGCTGTTTTTT.

The chain has TRBV5-4 and TRBJ1-2, with 8 bases fitting TRBD1. Germline trimming cut 4 bases from V and 4 bases from J; bases unmatched to any gene: 9. Germline values: CDR1 SGHNT, CDR2 YYREEE (reference sequence). This CDR3 region has 15 residues. The CDR3 spells CASSTQGARGYGYTF. The CDR3 DNA is TGTGCCAGCAGCACTCAGGGGGCGCGGGGCTATGGCTACACCTTC.

The V call is TRBV28, the J call TRBJ2-7; 7 nucleotides line up with TRBD1. CDR1 is MDHEN, CDR2 SYDVKM, per germline. The CDR3 loop spans 15 amino acids. With V trimmed by 7 bases and J by 7 bases, 16 bases remained unmatched. The CDR3 sequence: CASNYGDRDGGEQYF. CDR3 nucleotides: TGTGCCAGCAATTATGGAGACAGGGATGGTGGTGAGCAGTACTTC.

The rearrangement joins TRBV27 to TRBJ2-6, with a weak D call TRBD1 (6 bases). Germline V gene lookup returns CDR1 MNHEY and CDR2 SMNVEV (reference sequence). The CDR3 has 14 amino acids. Deletions cut 3 bases from V and 5 bases from J, with 8 bases between. CDR3 DNA sequence: TGTGCCAGCAGTTTTAGGGGGAGGGCCAACGTCCTGACTTTC. Protein product: CASSFRGRANVLTF. Full variable domain (missing parts from reference TRBV27 and TRBJ2-6): EAQVTQNPRYLITVTGKKLTVTCSQNMNHEYMSWYRQDPGLGLRQIYYSMNVEVTDKGDVPEGYKVSRKEKRNFPLILESPSPNQTSLYFCASSFRGRANVLTFGAGSRLTVL.

This rearrangement joins TRBV27 to TRBJ2-2; the D is unclear. Germline-derived CDR1 and CDR2 are MNHEY and SMNVEV (reference sequence). V gave up 8 bases and J gave up 2 bases, with 9 bases separating them. The CDR3 consists of 13 residues. CDR3 sequence: CASRLANTGELFF. The CDR3 nucleotides read TGTGCCAGCCGCTTGGCCAACACCGGGGAGCTGTTTTTT.

The V call is TRBV19, the J call TRBJ2-5; 10 bases fit TRBD2. CDR1 LNHDA and CDR2 SQIVND come from the germline V gene (reference sequence). Germline trimming cut 3 bases from V and 2 bases from J; bases unmatched to any gene: 6. The CDR3 is 16 amino acids. In DNA form, the CDR3 reads TGTGCCAGTAGTATGGGGGGTAGCGGGGGGCAAGAGACCCAGTACTTC. It encodes CASSMGGSGGQETQYF.

As DNA, the CDR3 is TGTGCCAGCAGCTTAGCCCCTCGGGGTATCTATAATTCACCCCTCCACTTT. Translation gives CASSLAPRGIYNSPLHF. This chain connects TRBV11-3 to TRBJ1-6; D not certain. The CDR3 spans 17 residues. V lost 1 base and J lost 3, with 13 bases in between. Per the germline V gene, CDR1 is SGHNT and CDR2 is YENEEA.